A selection of T cell receptor beta chains follows, all from one sample in a study of cytomegalovirus exposure and HLA in healthy donors. The data were produced by immunoSEQ multiplex PCR, yet TCRdb's version contains in-frame clones alone and is incomplete. The table lists some 68,000 clones, approximately 94% of them singletons. Material for sequencing was PBMCs. These receptors originate from a man aged 18 to 30 in good health and CMV-seropositive. Each CDR3 is given with its conserved first and last residue. A D gene is named only where the DNA matches it firmly. Only some rows state a clone size, as once, few, many or a class for expanded clones.

TRBJ2-3,.,TRBV10-3,.,TGTGCCATCAGTGAGGCAGGGACAGATACGCAGTATTTT,CAISEAGTDTQYF
TRBJ2-2,.,TRBV29-1,.,TGCGGAGCGAGGCAGGGCCAAACCGGGGAGCTGTTTTTT,CGARQGQTGELFF
TRBJ2-1,.,TRBV21-1,.,TGTGCCAGCAGCAAAGAACGGGACAGGGAGAAGCACAATGAGCAGTTCTTC,CASSKERDREKHNEQFF
TRBJ2-7,.,TRBV27,.,TGTGCCAGCAGTTCTTTCTACGAGCAGTACTTC,CASSSFYEQYF
TRBJ2-7,.,TRBV5-1,TRBD1,TGCGCCAGCAGCTTTAAGGGACAGGGAGGTCACGAGCAGTACTTC,CASSFKGQGGHEQYF
TRBJ2-1,.,TRBV27,TRBD2,TGTGCCAGCAGTTTAAAACTAGCGGACTCCTACAATGAGCAGTTCTTC,CASSLKLADSYNEQFF
TRBJ2-1,once,TRBV19,.,TGTGCCAGTAGTATAGAGGAGGGGGCAAATGAGCAGTTCTTC,CASSIEEGANEQFF
TRBJ1-5,.,TRBV30,.,TGTGCCTGGAAGGGTGGCGGGGAAAATCAGCCCCAGCATTTT,CAWKGGGENQPQHF
TRBJ2-7,.,TRBV29-1,TRBD2,TGCAGCGCGCGGGGACTAGCGGGAGGGCCGGACTCCTACGAGCAGTACTTC,CSARGLAGGPDSYEQYF
TRBJ1-2,once,TRBV15,TRBD1,TGTGCCACCAGCAGGGACAGGGGCTCCTATGGCTACACCTTC,CATSRDRGSYGYTF
TRBJ2-7,.,TRBV2,.,TGTGCCAGCAGTGAAGGCAGCGCCCCCTCCTACGAGCAGTACTTC,CASSEGSAPSYEQYF
TRBJ2-1,.,TRBV2,TRBD1,TGTGCCAGCGGTAGACAGGGCTACAATGAGCAGTTCTTC,CASGRQGYNEQFF
TRBJ2-7,.,TRBV5-1,TRBD2,TGCGCCAGCAGCCCTCCCGAGGCCCCTAGCGGCGTGTACTTC,CASSPPEAPSGVYF
TRBJ2-7,.,TRBV7-2,TRBD2,TGTGCCAGCAGCTCCCCGGGACTAGCGGGAGGGGGGAACGAGCAGTACTTC,CASSSPGLAGGGNEQYF
TRBJ2-7,.,TRBV11-2,TRBD2,TGTGCCAGCAGCTCCATACTGGGGGGGGACTTCTACGAGCAGTACTTC,CASSSILGGDFYEQYF
TRBJ1-6,.,TRBV7-2,TRBD1,TGTGCCAGCAGCTTAGTAGCTTTAAGGACAGGTCCTTATAATTCACCCCTCCACTTT,CASSLVALRTGPYNSPLHF
TRBJ2-7,.,TRBV18,.,TGTGCCAGCTCAGGAGGACAGGGAGGGTTCGAGCAGTACTTC,CASSGGQGGFEQYF
TRBJ2-3,.,TRBV5-1,TRBD2,TGCGCCAGCAGCCACAACGGGAGGGATGCAGATACGCAGTATTTT,CASSHNGRDADTQYF
TRBJ2-5,.,TRBV18,TRBD2,TGTGCCAGCTCACCAGGGACTAGCCCACAAGAGACCCAGTACTTC,CASSPGTSPQETQYF
TRBJ1-1,.,TRBV20-1,.,TGCAGTACTAGTCGTGTCACTGAAGCTTTCTTT,CSTSRVTEAFF
TRBJ2-1,.,TRBV13,.,TGTGCCAGCAGCTTAAGCGGATTCTCCTACAATGAGCAGTTCTTC,CASSLSGFSYNEQFF
TRBJ2-2,.,TRBV29-1,.,TGCAGCGTTGGCCCCAGGGGGGAGCGGGAGCTGTTTTTT,CSVGPRGERELFF
TRBJ2-1,.,TRBV19,.,TGTGCCAGCGGACTTGAGCAGTTCTTC,CASGLEQFF
TRBJ2-3,.,TRBV5-1,TRBD2,TGCGCCAGCAGCTCGGCCGGGACTAGTGGCACAGATACGCAGTATTTT,CASSSAGTSGTDTQYF
TRBJ1-4,.,TRBV11-2,.,TGTGCCAGCAGCCGGGAAGTTGGGAATGAAAAACTGTTTTTT,CASSREVGNEKLFF
TRBJ2-7,.,TRBV29-1,.,TGCAGCGTTGAAGACGGTATAAACGAGCAGTACTTC,CSVEDGINEQYF
TRBJ1-1,.,TRBV5-6,.,TGTGCCAGCAGCCCCAGGACAGCCTATTATATCACTGAAGCTTTCTTT,CASSPRTAYYITEAFF
TRBJ2-5,.,TRBV2,.,TGTGCCAGCATTCTACAAGAGACCCAGTACTTC,CASILQETQYF
TRBJ2-3,few,TRBV2,.,TGTGCCAGCAGCGGGGTCTTCACAGATACGCAGTATTTT,CASSGVFTDTQYF
TRBJ2-1,.,TRBV6-1,.,TGTGCCAGCAGTGAACAGGGAACAGGGATCAATGAGCAGTTCTTC,CASSEQGTGINEQFF
TRBJ2-3,.,TRBV4-1,.,TGCGCCAGCAGCCCACAGGGTTACGGCACAGATACGCAGTATTTT,CASSPQGYGTDTQYF
TRBJ1-2,.,TRBV15,TRBD1,TGTGCCACCAGCAGAGAGAGAACCGGGACAGGGCCCTATGGCTACACCTTC,CATSRERTGTGPYGYTF
TRBJ1-6,.,TRBV6-4,TRBD1,TGTGCCAGCACCGTGGAACCGGGACAGGGTTCACCCCTCCACTTT,CASTVEPGQGSPLHF
TRBJ1-2,.,TRBV18,.,TGTGCCAGCTCACCACGTGAGGCTTCGGGAGGGCATTCTGGCTACACCTTC,CASSPREASGGHSGYTF
TRBJ1-3,.,TRBV18,.,TGTGCCAGCTCACCAGAGATTGGAAACACCATATATTTT,CASSPEIGNTIYF
TRBJ2-7,.,TRBV5-8,TRBD2,TGTGCCAGCAGCACCTTCAGCGGGACTCCGTCTTACGAGCAGTACTTC,CASSTFSGTPSYEQYF
TRBJ2-3,.,TRBV4-2,TRBD2,TGTGCCAGCAGCCAAGCGGCGGGAGGGGCAGATACGCAGTATTTT,CASSQAAGGADTQYF
TRBJ2-7,.,TRBV27,.,TGTGCCAGCGGGATAAGGACAGCCTACGAGCAGTACTTC,CASGIRTAYEQYF
TRBJ2-1,.,TRBV7-8,TRBD2,TGTGCCAGCAGCCCAATCGCCCAGCGGGAGGCTGAGCAGTTCTTC,CASSPIAQREAEQFF
TRBJ2-5,.,TRBV9,TRBD2,TGTGCCAGCAGCGTAGAAGTAGCGGGGGGGGAAGAGACCCAGTACTTC,CASSVEVAGGEETQYF
TRBJ2-5,once,TRBV30,TRBD2,TGTGCCTGGGCTCTAGCGGGGGGGCGAGAGACCCAGTACTTC,CAWALAGGRETQYF
TRBJ2-5,.,TRBV9,TRBD2,TGTGCCAGCAGCCCGCGACTAAGCGGGGGGCAAGAGACCCAGTACTTC,CASSPRLSGGQETQYF
TRBJ2-7,few,TRBV20-1,.,TGCAGTGCCCCCGACGGGGGAGAGCAGTACTTC,CSAPDGGEQYF
TRBJ1-2,.,TRBV5-1,TRBD1,TGCGCCAGCAGCTTGGGGACAGGGGCTCTTGGCTACACCTTC,CASSLGTGALGYTF
TRBJ2-2,.,TRBV19,.,TGTGCCAGTAAGCAGGGCGGATCAGATCTGAGGGAGCTGTTTTTT,CASKQGGSDLRELFF
TRBJ2-1,.,TRBV7-8,TRBD2,TGTGCCAGCAGCTTTTTTGGACTAGCGGAAAGCTCCTACAATGAGCAGTTCTTC,CASSFFGLAESSYNEQFF
TRBJ2-1,.,TRBV5-1,TRBD1,TGCGCCTGCCAGGGGGCCCATGAGCAGTTCTTC,CACQGAHEQFF
TRBJ1-2,.,TRBV19,TRBD1,TGTGCCAGTAGCTACACCACAGGGGCGAGGGACTATGGCTACACCTTC,CASSYTTGARDYGYTF
TRBJ2-3,.,TRBV29-1,TRBD2,TGCAGCATTGGTCAGAGTAGCGGGGGGGCAGATACGCAGTATTTT,CSIGQSSGGADTQYF
TRBJ2-1,.,TRBV7-9,TRBD2,TGTGCCAGCCAAGCGGGGTACAATGAGCAGTTCTTC,CASQAGYNEQFF
TRBJ2-5,.,TRBV10-1,.,TGCGCCAGCGCTTTGGGTCGGGGGGAGACCCAGTACTTC,CASALGRGETQYF
TRBJ2-3,.,TRBV7-2,.,TGTGCCAGCAGCTTAGGGGGGGTCACAGATACGCAGTATTTT,CASSLGGVTDTQYF
TRBJ2-7,.,TRBV6-5,TRBD2,TGTGCCAGCAGTCCCCGACTAGCGGGAGGCTACGAGCAGTACTTC,CASSPRLAGGYEQYF
TRBJ2-3,.,TRBV5-1,TRBD1,TGCGCCAGCACCACTGGACAGGGGAGAGATACGCAGTATTTT,CASTTGQGRDTQYF
TRBJ1-5,.,TRBV7-9,TRBD1,TGTGCCAGCAGCTTAACAGGGGACAATCAGCCCCAGCATTTT,CASSLTGDNQPQHF
TRBJ2-5,.,TRBV7-9,.,TGTGCCAGCAGCTTAGTCCGGGTCCTACAAGAGACCCAGTACTTC,CASSLVRVLQETQYF
TRBJ2-7,.,TRBV28,.,TGTGCCAGCACAGGGTATGGCTACGAGCAGTACTTC,CASTGYGYEQYF